The 15 T cell receptor beta chains in this list originate from one sample, sequenced in a study of cytomegalovirus exposure and HLA in healthy donors. The method was immunoSEQ multiplex PCR; TCRdb's version includes in-frame clones alone and lacks a portion of them. The table shows about 170,000 clones, with approximately 86% occurring only once. The sequenced sample was PBMCs. The receptors derive from a woman aged 18-29 years in good health and CMV-seronegative.

V usage is TRBV6-5 and J usage is TRBJ1-2; D gene uncertain. The CDR3 consists of 14 residues. Germline V gene sequence: CDR1 MNHEY, CDR2 SVGAGI. V was shortened by 4 bases and J by 7 bases, with 16 bases between the two germline ends. The chain's CDR3 is CASSSPDWRGGYTF. The DNA for the CDR3 is TGTGCCAGCAGTTCCCCCGACTGGCGCGGTGGCTACACCTTC.

The V and J genes are TRBV18 and TRBJ1-2; 7 positions agree with TRBD1. Germline V gene sequence: CDR1 KGHSH, CDR2 LQKENI. V dropped 2 bases and J dropped 4; count of bases not matched to a gene: 10. This CDR3 has 16 residues. This CDR3 is CASSPGTESPSYGYTF. In DNA, the CDR3 is TGTGCCAGCTCACCAGGGACAGAAAGTCCCTCCTATGGCTACACCTTC.

V is TRBV7-2 and J is TRBJ2-7, with 8 bases lining up with TRBD2. V trimming: 2 bases; J trimming: 2 bases; junction bases outside the gene matches: 8. The germline CDR1 and CDR2 sequences are SGHTA and FQGNSA. CDR3 length: 16 amino acids. The CDR3 spells CASSLYSSGFTYEQYF. The CDR3 DNA follows: TGTGCCAGCAGCTTATATTCTAGCGGGTTTACCTACGAGCAGTACTTC.

The gene calls are TRBV6-5 and TRBJ1-1; D may be TRBD1 (5 bases). Trimming removed 2 bases at V and 8 bases at J, with 15 bases between. CDR1 is MNHEY and CDR2 is SVGAGI in the germline V gene. This CDR3 comprises 14 residues. CDR3 in DNA: TGTGCCAGCAGTTACCAGGGCCCGCGGAGAGAAGCTTTCTTT. Its protein product is CASSYQGPRREAFF.

The CDR3 coding sequence is TGCGCCAGCAGCTTGGCCGGGAGCGGGGCGAGCACAGATACGCAGTATTTT. It specifies CASSLAGSGASTDTQYF. The chain uses TRBV5-1 and TRBJ2-3, with 7 nucleotides matching TRBD2. The germline CDR1 and CDR2 sequences are SGHRS and YFSETQ. The CDR3 extends over 17 amino acids. The ends lost 0 bases at V and 0 bases at J; junction bases unmatched: 7. The full variable domain, completed using reference TRBV5-1 and TRBJ2-3, is KAGVTQTPRYLIKTRGQQVTLSCSPISGHRSVSWYQQTPGQGLQFLFEYFSETQRNKGNFPGRFSGRQFSNSRSEMNVSTLELGDSALYLCASSLAGSGASTDTQYFGPGTRLTVL.

This chain uses TRBV18 with TRBJ1-4; possible D gene TRBD1, 5 bases. The germline gives CDR1 KGHSH, CDR2 LQKENI. V dropped 3 bases and J dropped 0 bases, with 8 bases sitting between them. The CDR3 totals 15 residues. CDR3 bases: TGTGCCAGCTCACCCCGGGGGGCAACTAATGAAAAACTGTTTTTT. This encodes CASSPRGATNEKLFF.

This rearrangement joins TRBV5-1 to TRBJ1-1; tentatively, D is TRBD1 (6 bases). Trimming pared 2 bases from V and 1 base from J, leaving 9 bases between. Germline V gives CDR1 SGHRS, CDR2 YFSETQ. CDR3 length equals 14 residues. CDR3 sequence reads: CASSLHRANTEAFF. CDR3 bases: TGCGCCAGCAGCTTACACAGGGCGAACACTGAAGCTTTCTTT.

The rearrangement uses TRBV9 and TRBJ1-6; 8 bases fit TRBD1. Germline V gene data show CDR1 as SGDLS and CDR2 as YYNGEE. CDR3 size: 14 residues. After removal of 2 bases from V and 7 bases from J, the junction contained 2 bases not matched to a gene. CDR3 region: CASSVRDRNSPLHF. CDR3 DNA sequence: TGTGCCAGCAGCGTCCGGGACAGGAATTCACCCCTCCACTTT.

The gene calls are TRBV2 and TRBJ2-2, with D perhaps matching TRBD2 (5 bases). This CDR3 has 16 amino acids. CDR1 SNHLY and CDR2 FYNNEI come from the germline V gene. V lost 3 bases, J lost 3 bases, and 14 bases lay in between. Written as DNA, the CDR3 is TGTGCCAGCAGTGAGAGAGAGGGAGCGTACACCGGGGAGCTGTTTTTT. Translation gives CASSEREGAYTGELFF.

The V gene is TRBV5-1, the J gene TRBJ1-3; 7 bases map to TRBD1. This CDR3 spans 17 amino acids. V shed 4 bases, J shed 0 bases, and the junction held 10 bases outside the gene matches. Germline assignment: CDR1 SGHRS and CDR2 YFSETQ. For the CDR3, the DNA is TGCGCCAGCAGCGTCGAATTAGCAGGGGGCTCTGGAAACACCATATATTTT. Its protein product is CASSVELAGGSGNTIYF.

The chain combines TRBV5-4 with TRBJ2-7; 12 bases fit TRBD1. CDR3 length: 16 amino acids. Germline CDR1 is SGHNT and CDR2 is YYREEE (reference sequence). With V trimmed by 6 bases and J by 3 bases, 10 bases remained unmatched. This chain's CDR3 is CASTPGQGARIYEQYF. DNA for the CDR3: TGTGCCAGCACCCCGGGACAGGGGGCGCGTATCTACGAGCAGTACTTC.

This clone has only one observation. The CDR3: CASSQAGSYSGNTIYF. CDR3 nucleotides: TGTGCCAGCAGCCAAGCCGGGTCTTACTCTGGAAACACCATATATTTT. The rearrangement joins TRBV14 to TRBJ1-3; D is unresolved. CDR3 size: 16 residues. V lost 1 base and J 0 bases, leaving 10 bases between the germline ends. Looked up from germline, CDR1 is SGHDN and CDR2 is FVKESK.

The chain uses TRBV27 and TRBJ2-4; 7 nucleotides align to TRBD2. The CDR3 has 14 residues. J lost 1 base, V lost 3 bases, and 0 bases had no gene match. Germline lookup yields CDR1 MNHEY and CDR2 SMNVEV (reference sequence). The CDR3 loop is CASSLGGAKNIQYF. The CDR3 DNA follows: TGTGCCAGCAGTTTGGGAGGGGCCAAAAACATTCAGTACTTC.

The chain links TRBV5-4 to TRBJ2-1; D is perhaps TRBD2 (7 bases). CDR1 and CDR2 from the germline V gene are SGHNT and YYREEE (reference sequence). V dropped 4 bases and J dropped 6 bases, with 14 bases sitting between them. The CDR3 length is 14 residues. The CDR3 bases are TGTGCCAGCAGCCGCGGGGGCAGCCTCAATGAGCAGTTCTTC. It specifies CASSRGGSLNEQFF.

V gene TRBV4-3 combines with J gene TRBJ2-7; a possible D gene is TRBD1 (5 bases). The germline CDR1 and CDR2 sequences are LGHNA and YSLEER. The V and J ends lost 1 base and 5 bases respectively, with 12 bases between them. This CDR3 comprises 14 residues. As DNA, the CDR3 is TGCGCCAGCAGCCAAGCAAAGGGGATTCACGAGCAGTACTTC. This gives the protein CASSQAKGIHEQYF.